Here is one T cell receptor (beta chain) with its context. TCRdb used MiXCR to reprocess the PCR reads, holding one entry per CDR3 protein. The sample lists about 19,000 distinct CDR3 sequences, roughly 46% occurring once. This sample is drawn from a study of CD4 and CD8 cells across lung adenocarcinoma regions. Germline loops: CDR1 SGHNT, CDR2 YENEEA. V lost 5 bases and J lost 3; bases outside the gene matches: 2. The CDR3 spans 13 residues. J is TRBJ2-5 and V is TRBV11-3; 8 bases match TRBD1. The TCR comes from a male donor with lung adenocarcinoma. The CD4 and CD8 labels of this study may be unreliable. Sequenced input: CD4+ T cells from the margin of a lung tumor. The CDR3 nucleotides are TGTGCCAGCAGCCAGGGACAGGAAGAGACCCAGTACTTC. Protein product: CASSQGQEETQYF.